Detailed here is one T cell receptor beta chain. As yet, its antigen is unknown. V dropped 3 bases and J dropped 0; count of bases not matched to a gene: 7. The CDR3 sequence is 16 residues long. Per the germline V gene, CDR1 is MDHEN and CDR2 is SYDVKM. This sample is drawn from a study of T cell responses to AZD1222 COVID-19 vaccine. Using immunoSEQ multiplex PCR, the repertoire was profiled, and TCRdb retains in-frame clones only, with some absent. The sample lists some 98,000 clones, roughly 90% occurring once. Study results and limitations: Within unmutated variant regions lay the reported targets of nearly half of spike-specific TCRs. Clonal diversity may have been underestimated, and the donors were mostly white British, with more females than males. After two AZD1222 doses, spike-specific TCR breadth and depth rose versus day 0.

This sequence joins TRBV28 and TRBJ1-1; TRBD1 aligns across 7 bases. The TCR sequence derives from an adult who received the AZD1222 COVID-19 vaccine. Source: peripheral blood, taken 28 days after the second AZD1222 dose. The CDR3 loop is CASSLASGGVNTEAFF. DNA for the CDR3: TGTGCCAGCAGTTTGGCGTCAGGGGGGGTGAACACTGAAGCTTTCTTT. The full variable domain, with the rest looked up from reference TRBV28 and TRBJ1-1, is DVKVTQSSRYLVKRTGEKVFLECVQDMDHENMFWYRQDPGLGLRLIYFSYDVKMKEKGDIPEGYSVSREKKERFSLILESASTNQTSMYLCASSLASGGVNTEAFFGQGTRLTVV.